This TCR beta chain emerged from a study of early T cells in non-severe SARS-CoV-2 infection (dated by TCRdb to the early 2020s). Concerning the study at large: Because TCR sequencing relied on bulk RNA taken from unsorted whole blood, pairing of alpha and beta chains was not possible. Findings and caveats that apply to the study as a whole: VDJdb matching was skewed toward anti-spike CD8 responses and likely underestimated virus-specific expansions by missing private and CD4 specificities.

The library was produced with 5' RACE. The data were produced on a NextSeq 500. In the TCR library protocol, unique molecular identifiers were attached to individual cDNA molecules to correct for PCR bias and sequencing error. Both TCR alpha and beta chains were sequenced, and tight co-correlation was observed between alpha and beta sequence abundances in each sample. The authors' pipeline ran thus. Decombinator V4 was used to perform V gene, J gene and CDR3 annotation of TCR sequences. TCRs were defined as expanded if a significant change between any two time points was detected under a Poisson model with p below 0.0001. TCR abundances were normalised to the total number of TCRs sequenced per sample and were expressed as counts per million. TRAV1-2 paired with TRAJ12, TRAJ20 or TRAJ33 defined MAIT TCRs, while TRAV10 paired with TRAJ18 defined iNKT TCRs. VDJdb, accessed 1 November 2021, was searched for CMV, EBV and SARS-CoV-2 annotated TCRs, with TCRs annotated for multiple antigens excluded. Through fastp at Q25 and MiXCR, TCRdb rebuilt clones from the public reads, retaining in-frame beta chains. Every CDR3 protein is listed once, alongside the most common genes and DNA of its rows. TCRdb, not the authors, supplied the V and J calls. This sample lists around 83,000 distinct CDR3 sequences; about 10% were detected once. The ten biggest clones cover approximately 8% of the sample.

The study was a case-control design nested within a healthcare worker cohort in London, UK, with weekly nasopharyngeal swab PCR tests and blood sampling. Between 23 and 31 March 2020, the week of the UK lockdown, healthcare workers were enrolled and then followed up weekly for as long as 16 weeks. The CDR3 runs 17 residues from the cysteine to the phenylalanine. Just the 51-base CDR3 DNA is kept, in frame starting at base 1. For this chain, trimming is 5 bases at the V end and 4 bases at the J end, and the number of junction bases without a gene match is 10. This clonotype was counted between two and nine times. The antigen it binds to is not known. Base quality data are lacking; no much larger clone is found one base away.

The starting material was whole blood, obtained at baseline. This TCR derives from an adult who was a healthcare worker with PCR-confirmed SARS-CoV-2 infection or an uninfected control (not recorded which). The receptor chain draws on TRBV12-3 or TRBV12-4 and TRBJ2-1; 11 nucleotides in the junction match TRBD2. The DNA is TGTGCCAGCAGTCCGCGGACGGGACTAGCGGTTTACAATGAGCAGTTCTTC. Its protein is CASSPRTGLAVYNEQFF.